What follows are 20 T cell receptor beta chains derived from one specimen sequenced in a study of cytomegalovirus exposure and HLA in healthy donors. 13 Jbeta primers and 60 Vbeta primers were used for the PCR. Sequencing was performed with immunoSEQ multiplex PCR; in TCRdb, only in-frame clones are kept and a portion is missing. The sample holds over 150,000 clones, around 75% seen once. Input material: PBMCs. These receptors originate from a male donor in good health and CMV-seronegative.

This clone was found a few times. The genes are TRBV7-3 and TRBJ2-7; 10 bases map to TRBD1. CDR3 length: 16 amino acids. The germline V gene has CDR1 SGHTA and CDR2 FQGTGA. Trimming removed 2 bases from V and 6 bases from J; junction bases left unmatched: 10. CDR3 DNA: TGTGCCAGCAGCTTATCTCCGGGGACAGGGGTCCCCGAGCAGTACTTC. This sequence encodes CASSLSPGTGVPEQYF.

The V and J genes are TRBV6-1 and TRBJ2-5; 9 bases fit TRBD1. The germline V gene encodes CDR1 MNHNS and CDR2 SASEGT. This CDR3 contains 14 residues. V lost 5 bases, J lost 4 bases, and 5 bases stayed unmatched. CDR3 sequence: CASSPQGATETQYF. DNA of the CDR3: TGTGCCAGCAGTCCACAGGGGGCTACAGAGACCCAGTACTTC.

The chain recombines TRBV5-4 with TRBJ2-3; 12 bases agree with TRBD2. Germline CDR1 reads SGHNT; CDR2 reads YYREEE (reference sequence). This CDR3 is built from 16 residues. V was pared by 4 bases and J by 6 bases, with 9 bases of the junction left unmatched. The CDR3 is CASSVRLAGAVDTQYF. DNA for the CDR3: TGTGCCAGCAGCGTTCGACTAGCGGGGGCCGTGGATACGCAGTATTTT.

J is TRBJ2-1 and V is TRBV7-9; D possibly corresponds to TRBD2 (5 bases). Germline V gene lookup returns CDR1 SEHNR and CDR2 FQNEAQ (reference sequence). The CDR3 is made up of 17 amino acids. The V and J ends lost 7 bases and 2 bases respectively, with 21 bases between them. The CDR3 is CASTPWGERLTYNEQFF. CDR3 DNA: TGTGCCAGCACTCCCTGGGGAGAGCGGTTAACCTACAATGAGCAGTTCTTC.

This chain links TRBV14 with TRBJ1-4; the D gene is possibly TRBD1 (6 bases). This CDR3 comprises 15 residues. The V and J ends lost 6 bases and 10 bases respectively, with 21 bases between them. Per germline, CDR1 SGHDN and CDR2 FVKESK. The CDR3: CASSQRQVISSKLFF. The CDR3 coding sequence is TGTGCCAGCAGTCAGAGACAGGTTATCTCTTCAAAACTGTTTTTT.

V gene TRBV6-5 combines with J gene TRBJ2-7, with 9 bases aligning to TRBD2. This CDR3 is 15 amino acids long. V shed 5 bases, J shed 6 bases, and the junction held 11 bases outside the gene matches. Germline-derived CDR1 and CDR2 are MNHEY and SVGAGI. In DNA form, the CDR3 reads TGTGCCAGCAGTCCCGTCCGTAGCGGGAGAAGCGAGCAGTACTTC. It specifies CASSPVRSGRSEQYF.

This clone is labeled medium-sized (0.01 to 0.1%). Other DNA sequences from this sample encode an identical CDR3 as well. This chain joins TRBV30 and TRBJ1-4; no firm D call. V shed 0 bases and J shed 8 bases, with 7 bases lying between them. Germline CDR1 reads GTSNPN; CDR2 reads SVGIG (reference sequence). The length of the CDR3 is 12 residues. CDR3 sequence (DNA): TGTGCCTGGAGTGTACTTCGGGAAAAACTGTTTTTT. Protein: CAWSVLREKLFF.

The V gene is TRBV19, the J gene TRBJ1-2; 8 positions agree with TRBD1. Germline assignment: CDR1 LNHDA and CDR2 SQIVND (reference sequence). J lost 5 bases, V lost 3 bases, and 5 bases had no gene match. The CDR3 is made up of 14 amino acids. CDR3 coding DNA: TGTGCCAGTAGTATTTGGGACAGGATGTATGGCTACACCTTC. Translating gives CASSIWDRMYGYTF.

CDR3 in DNA: TGTGCCAGCAGCTTGAGGGGACAGATGTTCCAAGAGACCCAGTACTTC. It translates to CASSLRGQMFQETQYF. The chain couples TRBV5-8 to TRBJ2-5; 7 nucleotides agree with TRBD1. V lost 1 base, J lost 1 base, and 7 bases stayed unmatched. Germline CDR1 SGHTS, CDR2 YDEGEE. The CDR3 length is 16 residues.

This sequence joins TRBV4-3 and TRBJ1-3, with a tentative D call TRBD1 (5 bases). CDR1 and CDR2 (germline): LGHNA, YSLEER. The CDR3 spans 15 residues. V was clipped by 1 base and J by 3 bases, with 10 bases between them. Here the CDR3 reads CASSQVAGIGNTIYF. CDR3 sequence (DNA): TGCGCCAGCAGCCAAGTCGCAGGGATTGGAAACACCATATATTTT.

The CDR3 here is CASSDNDLETQYF. Here the CDR3 DNA reads TGTGCCAGCAGCGACAATGATCTGGAGACCCAGTACTTC. This chain connects TRBV25-1 to TRBJ2-5, with D hard to call. Germline V gene lookup returns CDR1 MGHDK and CDR2 SYGVNS. The V gene lost 6 bases and the J gene lost 5 bases, with 13 bases spanning the gap. The CDR3 extends over 13 amino acids.

The chain combines TRBV5-1 with TRBJ2-6, with 9 nucleotides matching TRBD1. J lost 2 bases, V lost 4 bases, and 7 bases had no gene match. Germline values: CDR1 SGHRS, CDR2 YFSETQ. The CDR3 has 17 amino acids. The chain's CDR3 is CASSGGQGGPGANVLTF. DNA for the CDR3: TGCGCCAGCAGCGGGGGACAGGGTGGACCTGGGGCCAACGTCCTGACTTTC.

This clone occurred a few times. This sequence joins TRBV4-2 and TRBJ1-4, with no clear D. This CDR3 contains 16 residues. CDR1 LGHNA and CDR2 YNFKEQ come from the germline V gene. Trimming stripped 0 bases from V and 8 bases from J, with 16 bases between. CDR3 loop: CASSQDFGDGGEKLFF. The CDR3 region has the DNA TGTGCCAGCAGCCAAGATTTTGGAGACGGTGGGGAAAAACTGTTTTTT.

This clone came up a few times. A junction end diverges from the germline sequence, so it may reflect a read error. Different DNA sequences within this sample yield the same CDR3. The V call is TRBV7-9, the J call TRBJ1-1, with 7 positions matching TRBD1. CDR1 is SEHNR, CDR2 FQNEAQ, per germline (reference sequence). The CDR3 is 14 residues long. CDR3 region: CASSRGTANTEAFF. CDR3 nucleotides: TGTGCCAGCAGCCGTGGGACAGCGAACACTGAAGCTTTTTTT. Variable domain in full (rest from reference TRBV7-9 and TRBJ1-1): DTGVSQNPRHKITKRGQNVTFRCDPISEHNRLYWYRQTLGQGPEFLTYFQNEAQLEKSRLLSDRFSAERPKGSFSTLEIQRTEQGDSAMYLCASSRGTANTEAFFGQGTRLTVV.

The chain links TRBV6-1 to TRBJ1-5; unclear D gene. V dropped 3 bases and J dropped 3 bases, with 15 bases sitting between them. The CDR3 runs to 16 residues. The germline V gene encodes CDR1 MNHNS and CDR2 SASEGT. The CDR3: CASSDPARGNNQPQHF. The CDR3 DNA is TGTGCCAGCAGTGACCCTGCCCGGGGAAACAATCAGCCCCAGCATTTT.

The V and J genes are TRBV6-5 and TRBJ1-2; TRBD1 matches 8 bases. Germline CDR1 MNHEY, CDR2 SVGAGI. This CDR3 has 14 amino acids. V shed 0 bases and J 8 bases; nucleotides not matched to a gene: 5. The CDR3 DNA follows: TGTGCCAGCAGTTACTCGACAGGGGCGGTGGGCTACACCTTC. Amino acids: CASSYSTGAVGYTF.

This clone was found a few times. The chain carries TRBV4-1 and TRBJ1-2, with a possible D match to TRBD1 (6 bases). Trimming took 1 base from V and 4 from J, leaving 13 bases between them. The CDR3 loop spans 15 amino acids. Germline CDR1 reads MGHRA; CDR2 reads YSYEKL. DNA for the CDR3: TGCGCCAGCAGCCAAGTGGGGACACCTGGCTATGGCTACACCTTC. Protein sequence: CASSQVGTPGYGYTF.

The chain employs TRBV9 and TRBJ2-5; tentative D call: TRBD2 (6 bases). CDR1 and CDR2 (germline): SGDLS, YYNGEE. Trimming left V 5 bases short and J 3 bases short, with 11 bases between. The CDR3 totals 13 residues. The CDR3: CASSPGGKETQYF. CDR3 DNA sequence: TGTGCCAGCAGTCCTGGCGGGAAAGAGACCCAGTACTTC.

As for this clone: Other DNA sequences in the same sample also yield this CDR3. This sequence joins TRBV5-1 and TRBJ1-5; possibly TRBD1 for D (5 bases). Trimming pared 1 base from V and 6 bases from J, leaving 11 bases between. The CDR3 covers 14 residues. The germline V gene has CDR1 SGHRS and CDR2 YFSETQ. CDR3 region: CASSLQGRGQPQHF. For the CDR3, the DNA is TGCGCCAGCAGCTTGCAGGGAAGGGGTCAGCCCCAGCATTTT.

This clone appeared a few times. This chain links TRBV27 with TRBJ1-2; D gene unclear. Trimming removed 6 bases at V and 1 base at J, with 9 bases between. CDR3 length: 13 residues. Germline CDR1 MNHEY, CDR2 SMNVEV (reference sequence). The CDR3 nucleotides are TGTGCCAGCAGCCCCCATAGTAACTATGGCTACACCTTC. It yields the protein CASSPHSNYGYTF.